This is a list of T cell receptor beta chains from one sample in a study of T cell responses to AZD1222 COVID-19 vaccine. Sequenced by immunoSEQ multiplex PCR; TCRdb stores in-frame clones only, minus some. Seen here are around 120,000 clones, 70% to 90% observed once, and the top ten hold roughly a quarter. Here the sequenced sample was peripheral blood, taken on day 0 of AZD1222 vaccination. The receptors originated from an adult in good health. The CDR3 runs from the conserved cysteine through the conserved F or W. Each record gives: D gene, V gene, clone size, CDR3 length, J gene, CDR3 protein, CDR3 DNA. D genes are given only for firm matches. The size entry is marked missing in some rows and otherwise reads once, few, many or a size class.

D: -; V: TRBV6-5; size: -; length: 13; J: TRBJ1-2; CDR3: CASKTGVLYGYTF; DNA: TGTGCCAGCAAGACGGGCGTGCTCTATGGCTACACCTTC
D: TRBD1; V: TRBV11-3; size: -; length: 16; J: TRBJ1-1; CDR3: CASSLVGRGLGGEAFF; DNA: TGTGCCAGCAGCTTAGTAGGCAGGGGGCTTGGTGGTGAAGCTTTCTTT
D: -; V: TRBV5-6; size: once; length: 15; J: TRBJ1-1; CDR3: CASSLHGLMNTEAFF; DNA: TGTGCCAGCAGCTTGCATGGCCTGATGAACACTGAAGCTTTCTTT
D: -; V: TRBV4-1; size: -; length: 17; J: TRBJ2-7; CDR3: CASSQDWRAGNSYEQYF; DNA: TGCGCCAGCAGCCAAGATTGGAGGGCCGGGAACTCCTACGAGCAGTACTTC
D: TRBD1; V: TRBV7-8; size: -; length: 15; J: TRBJ2-2; CDR3: CASSPGQGDTGELFF; DNA: TGTGCCAGCAGCCCTGGACAGGGGGACACCGGGGAGCTGTTTTTT
D: TRBD2; V: TRBV7-9; size: -; length: 14; J: TRBJ2-3; CDR3: CASTLTSGPDTQYF; DNA: TGTGCCAGCACCCTGACTAGCGGCCCAGATACGCAGTATTTT
D: -; V: TRBV3-1/TRBV3-2; size: -; length: 13; J: TRBJ2-5; CDR3: CASSLRGLGTQYF; DNA: TGTGCCAGCAGCCTCCGGGGGCTAGGGACCCAGTACTTC
D: -; V: TRBV11-2; size: -; length: 14; J: TRBJ2-1; CDR3: CASSGLQGRDEQFF; DNA: TGTGCCAGCAGCGGATTACAGGGTCGGGATGAGCAGTTCTTC
D: -; V: TRBV9; size: -; length: 16; J: TRBJ2-2; CDR3: CASSVGGRGRTGELFF; DNA: TGTGCCAGCAGCGTAGGGGGCAGGGGAAGGACCGGGGAGCTGTTTTTT
D: -; V: TRBV7-3; size: -; length: 14; J: TRBJ1-2; CDR3: CASSLDGKLYGYTF; DNA: TGTGCCAGCAGCTTAGACGGAAAACTCTATGGCTACACCTTC
D: TRBD1; V: TRBV5-1; size: -; length: 15; J: TRBJ1-3; CDR3: CASSLAGGTGNTIYF; DNA: TGCGCCAGCAGCTTGGCAGGGGGGACTGGAAACACCATATATTTT
D: TRBD1; V: TRBV7-9; size: -; length: 16; J: TRBJ1-5; CDR3: CASSTGTGVGNQPQHF; DNA: TGTGCCAGCAGCACGGGGACAGGGGTAGGCAATCAGCCCCAGCATTTT
D: -; V: TRBV12-3/TRBV12-4; size: -; length: 11; J: TRBJ2-5; CDR3: CASSLGETQYF; DNA: TGTGCCAGCAGTTTAGGGGAGACCCAGTACTTC
D: -; V: TRBV7-3; size: -; length: 15; J: TRBJ1-2; CDR3: CASSLMVGTNYGYTF; DNA: TGTGCCAGCAGCTTAATGGTAGGGACTAACTATGGCTACACCTTC
D: TRBD2; V: TRBV9; size: -; length: 15; J: TRBJ2-2; CDR3: CASSVGAGGTGELFF; DNA: TGTGCCAGCAGCGTAGGGGCGGGAGGCACCGGGGAGCTGTTTTTT
D: -; V: TRBV15; size: -; length: 15; J: TRBJ1-3; CDR3: CATSRGWGGGNTIYF; DNA: TGTGCCACCAGCAGAGGATGGGGGGGTGGAAACACCATATATTTT
D: -; V: TRBV7-2; size: -; length: 15; J: TRBJ1-2; CDR3: CASSLQGSEGGGYTF; DNA: TGTGCCAGCAGCTTACAGGGATCCGAGGGGGGTGGCTACACCTTC
D: -; V: TRBV28; size: -; length: 12; J: TRBJ1-5; CDR3: CASIRGPGPQHF; DNA: TGTGCCAGCATCCGAGGGCCTGGGCCCCAGCATTTT
D: TRBD1; V: TRBV6-1; size: -; length: 14; J: TRBJ1-2; CDR3: CASSEGQGNYGYTF; DNA: TGTGCCAGCAGTGAAGGACAGGGGAACTATGGCTACACCTTC
D: -; V: TRBV12-3/TRBV12-4; size: -; length: 12; J: TRBJ1-2; CDR3: CASSLAPTGYTF; DNA: TGTGCCAGCAGTTTAGCCCCCACGGGCTACACCTTC
D: -; V: TRBV11-3; size: once; length: 16; J: TRBJ2-2; CDR3: CASSLDEDRNTGELFF; DNA: TGTGCCAGCAGCTTAGATGAGGACAGAAACACCGGGGAGCTGTTTTTT
D: -; V: TRBV6-1; size: -; length: 15; J: TRBJ2-1; CDR3: CASSDSILSYNEQFF; DNA: TGTGCCAGCAGTGATTCCATTCTCAGCTACAATGAGCAGTTCTTC